Below are 29 T cell receptor beta chains sequenced from a single sample in a study of T-cell reconstitution after alpha-beta-depleted transplantation in children. Unique molecular identifiers were used to barcode this TCRbeta library. Each CDR3 protein is one row after TCRdb ran MiXCR on the PCR reads. The top ten hold around 0.79% of the sample, which has under 850,000 distinct CDR3 sequences, around 12% seen once. Sequenced material: PBMCs, taken before TCRalphabeta/CD19-depleted stem cell transplant. All receptors derive from a girl between 2 and 10 years old with congenital amegakaryocytic thrombocytopenia, due to receive a stem cell transplant.

The rearrangement uses TRBV9 and TRBJ1-1, with D possibly being TRBD1 (5 bases). Deletions cut 7 bases from V and 8 bases from J, with 15 bases between. Germline V gives CDR1 SGDLS, CDR2 YYNGEE. CDR3 length: 12 amino acids. The CDR3 region has the DNA TGTGCCAGCGGCTCCAGAGGGGCCGAAGCTTTCTTT. Encoded protein: CASGSRGAEAFF.

The chain recombines TRBV11-2 with TRBJ1-2; D is perhaps TRBD1 (6 bases). Trimming pared 8 bases from V and 3 bases from J, leaving 16 bases between. Germline V gives CDR1 SGHAT, CDR2 FQNNGV. This CDR3 comprises 14 residues. This CDR3 reads CASGEGGPYYGYTF. The CDR3 region has the DNA TGTGCCAGCGGCGAGGGGGGCCCCTACTATGGCTACACCTTC.

This clonotype came up many times. V is TRBV29-1 and J is TRBJ2-4; D perhaps matches TRBD2 (6 bases). CDR1 and CDR2 from the germline V gene are SQVTM and ANQGSEA. CDR3 size: 14 residues. V dropped 7 bases and J dropped 0 bases, with 13 bases sitting between them. CDR3 sequence: CSAGEDRAKNIQYF. The CDR3 DNA sequence: TGCAGCGCTGGGGAGGATAGAGCCAAAAACATTCAGTACTTC.

The table lists this clonotype with a few counts. The rearrangement uses TRBV5-5 and TRBJ2-1; tentative D call: TRBD1 (6 bases). Germline lookup yields CDR1 SGHKS and CDR2 YYEKEE (reference sequence). Trimming shortened V by 9 bases and J by 4 bases, and 23 bases separated the two germline ends. The CDR3 length is 16 residues. Here the CDR3 DNA reads TGTGCCACCAACCCCTTAAGGGGGAGCTCATACAATGAGCAGTTCTTC. Translation gives CATNPLRGSSYNEQFF.

This clonotype was seen repeatedly, ten times or more. The DNA of the CDR3 is TGCAGTGCTAGAGATTCCACTGATCTGGGTACCTACGAGCAGTACTTC. This sequence encodes CSARDSTDLGTYEQYF. The V and J genes are TRBV20-1 and TRBJ2-7; D unresolved. With 0 bases removed from V and 2 bases from J, the gap between germline ends came to 17 bases. Germline loops: CDR1 DFQATT, CDR2 SNEGSKA (reference sequence). The CDR3 runs to 16 residues.

At least ten counts were recorded for this clonotype. The DNA for the CDR3 is TGCAGCGTTTCGGGGCAAACAGATACGCAGTATTTT. Amino acids: CSVSGQTDTQYF. The V call is TRBV29-1, the J call TRBJ2-3, with D tentatively TRBD1 or TRBD2 (5 bases each). Per the germline V gene, CDR1 is SQVTM and CDR2 is ANQGSEA. The CDR3 extends over 12 amino acids. V was shortened by 5 bases and J by 3 bases, with 9 bases between the two germline ends.

The genes are TRBV5-1 and TRBJ2-6; TRBD1 agrees at 8 bases. The germline gives CDR1 SGHRS, CDR2 YFSETQ. V was clipped by 1 base and J by 3 bases; unmatched bases: 6. The CDR3 has 17 residues. The CDR3 is CASSLFQGAVGANVLTF. CDR3 nucleotides: TGCGCCAGCAGCTTGTTTCAGGGGGCTGTTGGGGCCAACGTCCTGACTTTC.

The sample holds many counts of this clonotype. The chain uses TRBV5-1 and TRBJ2-5; no reliable D call. Germline V gene lookup returns CDR1 SGHRS and CDR2 YFSETQ. Trimming shortened V by 1 base and J by 4 bases, and 5 bases separated the two germline ends. The CDR3 loop spans 12 amino acids. The CDR3: CASSLRRETQYF. CDR3 nucleotide sequence: TGCGCCAGCAGCTTGAGGAGAGAGACCCAGTACTTC.

This clonotype was counted many times. V is TRBV20-1 and J is TRBJ2-1; the D is unclear. The CDR3 has 12 amino acids. Germline CDR1 and CDR2: DFQATT and SNEGSKA (reference sequence). V dropped 5 bases and J dropped 7 bases, with 12 bases sitting between them. The CDR3, as DNA: TGCAGTGCTTTAGGGTCAACTAATGAGCAGTTCTTC. Protein sequence: CSALGSTNEQFF.

In this sample, this clonotype turned up many times. The chain joins TRBV4-1 to TRBJ1-1; unclear D gene. V was cut by 4 bases and J by 2 bases, with 8 bases left in between. Germline V gives CDR1 MGHRA, CDR2 YSYEKL. The CDR3 runs 13 residues. CDR3 nucleotide sequence: TGCGCCAGCAGCCGCTACCTAAACACTGAAGCTTTCTTT. Amino acids: CASSRYLNTEAFF.

This clonotype appeared many times. This chain uses TRBV7-8 with TRBJ2-1, with D maybe TRBD2 (5 bases). Germline CDR1 and CDR2: SGHVS and FQNEAQ. The V gene lost 0 bases and the J gene lost 9 bases, with 12 bases spanning the gap. The CDR3 loop spans 14 amino acids. CDR3 nucleotides: TGTGCCAGCAGCTTAGCCCGAACTAGTGGTGAGCAGTTCTTC. It translates to CASSLARTSGEQFF.

The table lists this clonotype with a few counts. The chain employs TRBV10-3 and TRBJ2-2; possible D gene TRBD1, 5 bases. The CDR3 is 15 amino acids. The V end lost 8 bases, the J end lost 0 bases, and 13 bases lay between the germline ends. The V gene's germline CDR1 is ENHRY and CDR2 SYGVKD. This chain's CDR3 is CAISIRQTNTGELFF. Written as DNA, the CDR3 is TGTGCCATCTCGATTCGACAGACGAACACCGGGGAGCTGTTTTTT.

The chain is built from TRBV29-1 and TRBJ2-7, with D possibly being TRBD1 (5 bases). Trimming shortened V by 4 bases and J by 3 bases, and 10 bases separated the two germline ends. The CDR3 length is 12 residues. The germline V gene has CDR1 SQVTM and CDR2 ANQGSEA. The CDR3 DNA sequence: TGCAGCGTTGGGCAGGGTCTCTACGAGCAGTACTTC. Its protein is CSVGQGLYEQYF.

This clonotype has ten or more counts. The V gene is TRBV4-2, the J gene TRBJ2-1; 16 nucleotides match TRBD2. The germline V gene has CDR1 LGHNA and CDR2 YNFKEQ. This CDR3 has 18 residues. V trimming: 2 bases; J trimming: 2 bases; junction bases outside the gene matches: 3. CDR3 bases: TGTGCCAGCAGCCAAACGGGACTAGCGGGAGGGACCTACAATGAGCAGTTCTTC. Encoded protein: CASSQTGLAGGTYNEQFF.

This clonotype occurred many times. The chain joins TRBV28 to TRBJ1-5, with 8 positions matching TRBD1. The V and J ends lost 6 bases and 6 bases, in that order; junction bases with no gene match: 13. The CDR3 loop spans 16 amino acids. CDR1 and CDR2 from the germline V gene are MDHEN and SYDVKM. The CDR3 sequence is CASSGRWTGRTQPQHF. The CDR3 DNA is TGTGCCAGCAGCGGCCGTTGGACAGGGAGGACTCAGCCCCAGCATTTT. Drawing the rest from reference TRBV28 and TRBJ1-5, the complete variable domain is DVKVTQSSRYLVKRTGEKVFLECVQDMDHENMFWYRQDPGLGLRLIYFSYDVKMKEKGDIPEGYSVSREKKERFSLILESASTNQTSMYLCASSGRWTGRTQPQHFGDGTRLSIL.

This chain connects TRBV5-1 to TRBJ2-5, with D hard to call. The length of the CDR3 is 15 residues. V was pared by 4 bases and J by 5 bases, with 18 bases between. Germline CDR1 SGHRS, CDR2 YFSETQ. The CDR3, as DNA: TGCGCCAGCAGCCCTGGTCCCTCGCTATCGGAGACCCAGTACTTC. It encodes CASSPGPSLSETQYF.

This clonotype occurred many times. The V and J genes are TRBV10-3 and TRBJ1-4, with TRBD1 matching over 8 bases. CDR3 length equals 15 residues. V dropped 2 bases and J dropped 6; count of bases not matched to a gene: 5. Germline CDR1 and CDR2: ENHRY and SYGVKD. Here the CDR3 DNA reads TGTGCCATCAGTGAGACGAAACAGGGGGATGAAAAACTGTTTTTT. It is translated as CAISETKQGDEKLFF.

A word on this clonotype: This may stem from a read error, because a much larger clone lies one nucleotide away. This chain links TRBV12-3 or TRBV12-4 with TRBJ2-1, with 13 bases lining up with TRBD2. This CDR3 has 15 residues. V shed 3 bases and J 8 bases; nucleotides not matched to a gene: 4. CDR3 in amino acids: CASSFWTSGSDEQFF. As DNA, the CDR3 is TGTGCCAGCAGTTTTTGGACTAGCGGGAGTGATGAGCAGTTCTTC.

This clonotype was counted ten times or more. The V and J genes are TRBV10-2 and TRBJ2-2, with D tentatively TRBD1 or TRBD2 (5 bases each). The CDR3 consists of 13 residues. Germline CDR1 is WSHSY and CDR2 is SAAADI. V was shortened by 9 bases and J by 7 bases, with 15 bases between the two germline ends. The CDR3 DNA is TGCGCCAGTACCCTGGGGGATAACGGGGAGCTGTTTTTT. Translation: CASTLGDNGELFF.

Turning to this clonotype: A clone one base away is much larger, so this may be a read error. CDR3 sequence reads: CACSFSRDTQYF. The CDR3 nucleotides read TGTGCCTGCAGTTTTTCGCGAGATACGCAGTATTTT. J is TRBJ2-3 and V is TRBV12-3 or TRBV12-4; D gene ambiguous. The CDR3 is 12 amino acids.

The rearrangement joins TRBV20-1 to TRBJ1-5; D gene unclear. This CDR3 region has 14 residues. Germline-derived CDR1 and CDR2 are DFQATT and SNEGSKA (reference sequence). Trimming removed 6 bases at V and 2 bases at J, with 14 bases between. The DNA of the CDR3 is TGCAGTGCCGCCCCATCGAGGGGCAATCAGCCCCAGCATTTT. It yields the protein CSAAPSRGNQPQHF.

To note about this clonotype: A read error may be the cause here, since a much bigger clone is one base away. This chain joins TRBV15 and TRBJ2-7; 13 nucleotides match TRBD2. CDR3 size: 17 residues. Germline V gene data show CDR1 as LNHNV and CDR2 as YYDKDF (reference sequence). This CDR3 reads CATSMKPLAGGTYAQYF. The CDR3 region has the DNA TGTGCCACCAGCATGAAACCACTAGCGGGAGGGACCTACGCGCAGTACTTC.

This clonotype was seen many times. The chain recombines TRBV20-1 with TRBJ2-1, with 9 bases fitting TRBD2. The CDR3 is 14 residues long. The V gene end was trimmed by 6 bases and the J gene end by 0 bases; junction bases not matched to a gene: 3. Germline CDR1 DFQATT, CDR2 SNEGSKA (reference sequence). The CDR3, as DNA: TGCAGTGCCGGAGCGGGAGGCTCCTACAATGAGCAGTTCTTC. It specifies CSAGAGGSYNEQFF.

The J gene is TRBJ1-5, the V gene TRBV7-8, with TRBD1 as a possible D gene (6 bases). Germline CDR1 SGHVS, CDR2 FQNEAQ. V lost 2 bases and J 9 bases, leaving 8 bases between the germline ends. The CDR3 totals 12 residues. The CDR3 nucleotides read TGTGCCAGCAGCTTAAAGGGGGGGCCCCAGCATTTT. Its translation is CASSLKGGPQHF. The full variable domain, with the rest looked up from reference TRBV7-8 and TRBJ1-5, is GAGVSQSPRYKVAKRGQDVALRCDPISGHVSLFWYQQALGQGPEFLTYFQNEAQLDKSGLPSDRFFAERPEGSVSTLKIQRTQQEDSAVYLCASSLKGGPQHFGDGTRLSIL.

This clonotype was recorded at least ten times. The V and J genes are TRBV18 and TRBJ2-3, with 9 positions matching TRBD1. The V gene's germline CDR1 is KGHSH and CDR2 LQKENI. J gave up 2 bases and V 6 bases, and 6 bases lay outside the gene matches. The CDR3 totals 15 residues. The CDR3 is CASSGQGRPTDTQYF. CDR3 DNA sequence: TGTGCCAGCTCCGGACAGGGGAGGCCCACAGATACGCAGTATTTT.

This clonotype was detected a few times. The chain couples TRBV12-3 or TRBV12-4 to TRBJ2-1; weak D call: TRBD2 (5 bases). V was trimmed by 3 bases and J by 10 bases, leaving 13 bases between them. The CDR3 contains 13 residues. CDR3 residues: CASSFGIPVEQFF. Here the CDR3 DNA reads TGTGCCAGCAGTTTCGGGATCCCGGTGGAGCAGTTCTTC.

This clonotype was found a few times. This CDR3 is CSASLISEAFF. CDR3 sequence (DNA): TGCAGTGCCTCCCTTATCTCTGAAGCTTTCTTT. This sequence joins TRBV20-1 and TRBJ1-1, with D unclear. The CDR3 runs 11 residues. Germline V CDR1 and CDR2: DFQATT, SNEGSKA (reference sequence). V lost 6 bases and J lost 6, with 11 bases in between.

The DNA of the CDR3 is TGCAGTGCTAGTGGAGCAGGGGATCACGAGCAGTACTTC. The encoded protein is CSASGAGDHEQYF. The J gene is TRBJ2-7, the V gene TRBV20-1, with a tentative D call TRBD1 (6 bases). Trimming pared 3 bases from V and 5 bases from J, leaving 14 bases between. Germline V CDR1 and CDR2: DFQATT, SNEGSKA (reference sequence). CDR3 size: 13 residues.

In its sample, this clonotype was seen many times. This chain joins TRBV20-1 and TRBJ2-1; TRBD2 is a possible D gene (5 bases). Looked up from germline, CDR1 is DFQATT and CDR2 is SNEGSKA (reference sequence). This CDR3 spans 14 amino acids. Trimming cost V 6 bases and J 7 bases, with 19 bases left between them. CDR3 sequence: CSAPLLGTINEQFF. DNA for the CDR3: TGCAGTGCACCTTTACTAGGTACCATTAATGAGCAGTTCTTC.